This TCR beta chain was sequenced for a study of CXCR3-negative and CXCR3-positive naive CD8 T cells. Study overall: Per library, roughly 1.6 +/- 0.3 million reads; 130 million to 150 million TRB reads overall. Broader study findings: Memory CD8+ cells showed much lower diversity, while both naive subsets were comparably high. Greater hydrophobicity was found in TRB CDR3s of CXCR3-positive naive cells than of CXCR3-negative naive cells. Similar TRBV-TRBJ gene usage was seen in naive CXCR3-negative and CXCR3-positive cells, but not in memory cells.

With regard to this clonotype: The target antigen is unknown.

Sorts performed in triplicate captured 300,000 to 350,000 cells each from every CD8+ T cell subset. Germline values: CDR1 SQVTM, CDR2 ANQGSEA. CDR3 length: 12 amino acids. The libraries of TRB cDNA were prepared using 5' RACE with UMI labels. Each CDR3 protein gets one entry in TCRdb, which reprocessed the 5' RACE reads and gives no DNA. The data include 130,000 or so distinct CDR3 sequences; the top ten clones carry around 0.41%. This TCR derives from a human donor in good health. Some clones in this sample may be carry-over from other donors' samples. The V gene is TRBV29-1, the J gene TRBJ2-7; TCRdb lists TRBD1, though no DNA is available to test this call. Source material: naive CXCR3+ CD8+ T cells from blood. Subset here: CD45RO-CCR7+CD27+CD95- naive CD8+ T cells expressing CXCR3 (TNR3+). The CDR3 here is CSAFIKSGEQYF.